This passage covers 8 T cell receptor beta chains from one sample sequenced in a study of cytomegalovirus exposure and HLA in healthy donors. Vbeta (60) and Jbeta (13) primers were used in the PCR. Clones were sequenced by immunoSEQ multiplex PCR, and TCRdb holds only the in-frame ones, with some missing. This sample carries about 180,000 clones, roughly 87% of them seen once, and the ten largest clones take under 0.6%. The sequenced sample consisted of PBMCs. The origin of the receptors is a woman between 45 and 60 years old in good health and CMV-seronegative.

The genes are TRBV19 and TRBJ1-2; 9 bases line up with TRBD1. V trimming: 6 bases; J trimming: 4 bases; junction bases outside the gene matches: 3. The CDR3 loop spans 13 amino acids. Germline V gene data show CDR1 as LNHDA and CDR2 as SQIVND (reference sequence). The CDR3 spells CASSGQGLYGYTF. DNA of the CDR3: TGTGCCAGTAGCGGACAGGGGCTCTATGGCTACACCTTC.

The J gene is TRBJ2-1, the V gene TRBV5-4; 9 nucleotides align to TRBD2. V was pared by 4 bases and J by 5 bases, with 7 bases of the junction left unmatched. CDR1 and CDR2 from the germline V gene are SGHNT and YYREEE (reference sequence). There are 15 residues in the CDR3. The CDR3 nucleotides read TGTGCCAGCAGCCCTTCTAGCGGGACGAACAATGAGCAGTTCTTC. This translates into CASSPSSGTNNEQFF. Drawing the rest from reference TRBV5-4 and TRBJ2-1, the complete variable domain is ETGVTQSPTHLIKTRGQQVTLRCSSQSGHNTVSWYQQALGQGPQFIFQYYREEENGRGNFPPRFSGLQFPNYSSELNVNALELDDSALYLCASSPSSGTNNEQFFGPGTRLTVL.

V is TRBV5-6 and J is TRBJ1-5; D possibly corresponds to TRBD1 (6 bases). The CDR3 runs to 14 residues. The ends were cut back, 2 bases at V and 4 bases at J, with 10 bases in the middle. Looked up from germline, CDR1 is SGHDT and CDR2 is YYEEEE. The CDR3 here is CASSFRGGNQPQHF. The DNA for the CDR3 is TGTGCCAGCAGCTTCAGGGGTGGAAATCAGCCCCAGCATTTT. Using reference TRBV5-6 and TRBJ1-5 for the parts outside the CDR3, the full variable domain is DAGVTQSPTHLIKTRGQQVTLRCSPKSGHDTVSWYQQALGQGPQFIFQYYEEEERQRGNFPDRFSGHQFPNYSSELNVNALLLGDSALYLCASSFRGGNQPQHFGDGTRLSIL.

This rearrangement joins TRBV7-8 to TRBJ2-5; D is possibly TRBD1 (6 bases). TRBJ2-7 matches the DNA end more closely, so the J call is doubtful. Per the germline V gene, CDR1 is SGHVS and CDR2 is FQNEAQ. The CDR3 runs 12 residues. The CDR3 protein is CATPTGSDEQYF. For the CDR3, the DNA is TGTGCCACCCCGACAGGTTCCGACGAGCAGTACTTC.

CDR3 nucleotide sequence: TGTGCCAGCAGTGCACTAGCGGGAGGTCGTAATGAGCAGTTCTTC. Its translation is CASSALAGGRNEQFF. The chain carries TRBV6-1 and TRBJ2-1, with TRBD2 matching 12 bases. The CDR3 contains 15 residues. Germline CDR1 reads MNHNS; CDR2 reads SASEGT. With 4 bases clipped from V and 7 bases from J, the junction kept 5 bases outside the gene matches.

The chain couples TRBV28 to TRBJ2-7, with D possibly being TRBD1 (6 bases). V was pared by 6 bases and J by 12 bases, with 21 bases between. This CDR3 has 13 residues. CDR1 is MDHEN, CDR2 SYDVKM, per germline. The CDR3 loop reads CASRPTVQGYPYF. As DNA, the CDR3 is TGTGCCAGCAGGCCAACCGTACAGGGTTATCCGTACTTC.

This clone was observed a few times. The genes are TRBV6-1 and TRBJ1-1; D ambiguous. V shed 6 bases and J shed 1 base, with 9 bases lying between them. Germline loops: CDR1 MNHNS, CDR2 SASEGT. The CDR3 is made up of 13 amino acids. The CDR3 DNA sequence: TGTGCCAGCAGCCCGGAGGCGAACACTGAAGCTTTCTTT. Translating gives CASSPEANTEAFF.

The chain links TRBV5-1 to TRBJ1-6; no clear D. The length of the CDR3 is 17 residues. Germline CDR1 SGHRS, CDR2 YFSETQ. V was pared by 4 bases and J by 0 bases, with 14 bases between. The CDR3 protein is CASSPLTVSSYNSPLHF. CDR3 coding DNA: TGCGCCAGCAGCCCCCTCACAGTGAGCTCCTATAATTCACCCCTCCACTTT.